This T cell receptor (beta chain) was identified during a study of shared clonotypes between healthy human individuals. Across the study: The study used three CD4 naive, three CD4 memory, two CD8 naive and one CD8 memory plate per donor.

Produced via immunoSEQ multiplex PCR; TCRdb's table is partial and in-frame only. The sample holds around 2,100,000 clones, about 95% seen once. General study results and limits: Although depth was large, rarefaction showed that sequencing of the sorted subsets was incomplete.

In germline, CDR1 is MGHRA, CDR2 YSYEKL. V was pared by 1 base and J by 6 bases, with 12 bases between. This CDR3 contains 14 residues. Terminally differentiated effector memory CD45RA+ cells were left out of the naive CD8 fraction, which was CD45RO-negative and positively selected for CCR7. Details on this clone: Its antigen is as yet unknown. This sample also contains other DNA sequences that code for the same CDR3.

The rearrangement links TRBV4-1 to TRBJ1-2; tentative D call: TRBD1 (6 bases). Sequenced material: naive CD8+ T cells sorted from blood. The clonotype originates from a man between 18 and 29 years old in good health. The CDR3 DNA is TGCGCCAGCAGCCAAGTTGGAGGGGGGGATGGCTACACCTTC. Amino acid sequence: CASSQVGGGDGYTF.